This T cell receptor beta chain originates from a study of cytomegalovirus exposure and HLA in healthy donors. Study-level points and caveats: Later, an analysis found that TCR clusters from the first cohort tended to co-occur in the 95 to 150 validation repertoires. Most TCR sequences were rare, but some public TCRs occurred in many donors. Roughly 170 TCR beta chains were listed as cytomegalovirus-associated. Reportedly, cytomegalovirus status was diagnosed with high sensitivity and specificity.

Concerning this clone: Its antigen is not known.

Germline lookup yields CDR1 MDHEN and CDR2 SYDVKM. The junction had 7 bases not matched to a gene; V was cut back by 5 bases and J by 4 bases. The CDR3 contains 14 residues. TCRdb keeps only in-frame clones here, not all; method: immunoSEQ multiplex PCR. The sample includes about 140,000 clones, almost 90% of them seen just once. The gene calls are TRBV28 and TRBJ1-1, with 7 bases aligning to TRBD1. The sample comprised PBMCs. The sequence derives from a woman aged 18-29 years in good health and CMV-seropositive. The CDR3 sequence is CASSLGQPGTEAFF. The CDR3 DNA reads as TGTGCCAGCAGTCTGGGACAGCCAGGCACTGAAGCTTTCTTT.